This TCR beta chain was sequenced for a study of early T cells in non-severe SARS-CoV-2 infection. TCRdb fed the 5' RACE reads into MiXCR, producing one record per CDR3 protein. The sample yields about 46,000 distinct CDR3 sequences, roughly a tenth seen once. CDR3 length equals 12 residues. V lost 8 bases to trimming and J lost 4 bases, with 12 bases between them. Germline CDR1 SQVTM, CDR2 ANQGSEA. The sequencing used whole blood, collected at baseline. This TCR was recovered from an adult who was a healthcare worker with PCR-confirmed SARS-CoV-2 infection or an uninfected control (not recorded which). This sequence joins TRBV29-1 and TRBJ2-1; D not resolved. The chain's CDR3 is CSSASFYNEQFF. CDR3 in DNA: TGCAGCTCCGCGAGTTTTTACAATGAGCAGTTCTTC.